The following is a T cell receptor beta chain sequence with its context. This clonotype has only a few counts. What antigen it recognizes has not been identified. One base away there is no much larger clone; base qualities are not given. The record originates from a study of response to subunit inactivated influenza vaccine (dated by TCRdb to 2016 to 2019). As for the study more broadly: The study used deep quantitative T cell receptor repertoire profiling to track responses to a trivalent subunit inactivated influenza vaccine. Paper-wide results and their limitations: According to the authors, only a limited number of new T cells may be recruited by each seasonal influenza vaccination.

The library relied on RT-PCR. Sequencing was performed on an Illumina HiSeq 2500. TCRdb reprocessing: public reads trimmed at Q25 with fastp, clones called with MiXCR, in-frame beta chains kept. Entries are consolidated by CDR3 protein sequence, retaining the most common genes and DNA. The sample table holds around 250,000 distinct CDR3 sequences, of which approximately 12% were seen once. The top ten clonotypes cover about 7.8% of the sample. This sample comprised non-naive T cells sorted from PBMCs, obtained roughly 15 days before vaccination. This sample's cell subset or site label indicates: memory T cell fraction. The clonotype originates from a man between 45 and 60 years old who received an inactivated influenza vaccine. Donor details come from another sample of the same person, matched by shared clones.

The DNA is TGTGCCTTCTGGGGATCCTATGGCTACACCTTC. It is translated as CAFWGSYGYTF. This sequence uses TRBV30 and TRBJ1-2; the D segment cannot be called with confidence. The CDR3 runs 11 amino acids, cysteine and phenylalanine included. Solely the CDR3 DNA is kept, with 33 bases framed from the first base. CDR1 and CDR2 were assigned from the germline V gene (reference sequence) as GTSNPN and SVGIG. Deletion took 7 bases off V and 4 bases off J, with a span of 10 bases between the germline ends.